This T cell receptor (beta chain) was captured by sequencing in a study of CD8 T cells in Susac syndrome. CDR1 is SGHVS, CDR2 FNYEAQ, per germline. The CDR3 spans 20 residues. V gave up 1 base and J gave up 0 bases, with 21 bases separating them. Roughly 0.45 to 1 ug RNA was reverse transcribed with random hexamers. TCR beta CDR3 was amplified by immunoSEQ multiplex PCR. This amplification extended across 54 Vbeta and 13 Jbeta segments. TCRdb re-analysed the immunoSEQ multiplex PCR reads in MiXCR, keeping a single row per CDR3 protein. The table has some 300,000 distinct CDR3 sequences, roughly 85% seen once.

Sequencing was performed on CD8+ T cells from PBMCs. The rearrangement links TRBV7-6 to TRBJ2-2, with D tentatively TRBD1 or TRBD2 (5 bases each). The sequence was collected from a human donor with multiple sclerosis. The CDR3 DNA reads TGTGCCAGCAGCTTAGTTGGGGGAAGTCCCTCTTTATCGAACACCGGGGAGCTGTTTTTT. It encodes CASSLVGGSPSLSNTGELFF.